These 9 T cell receptor beta chains share one sample of origin, sequenced in a study of spatial heterogeneity in lung cancer. Each CDR3 protein is one row after TCRdb ran MiXCR on the 5' RACE reads. Altogether fewer than 7,000 distinct CDR3 sequences are present, less than 9.5% being singletons, with the ten largest covering less than 20%. Noted time point: sample taken at primary tumor resection. The sample in question was normal lung tissue next to the tumor, obtained at surgery. These receptor sequences come from a female donor with early-stage non-small cell lung cancer.

This clonotype qualifies as medium-sized (0.01 to 0.1%). Here the CDR3 reads CASSRPEGSAYEQYF. DNA for the CDR3: TGTGCCAGCAGTCGACCGGAGGGGAGTGCCTACGAGCAGTACTTC. The rearrangement joins TRBV6-5 to TRBJ2-7, with D possibly TRBD2 on 6 matching bases. Between the trimmed V and J ends, which lost 5 bases and 2 bases, there was a span of 16 bases. The CDR3 runs 15 residues. Germline CDR1 MNHEY, CDR2 SVGAGI.

This clonotype is classed as medium-sized. This chain uses TRBV19 with TRBJ2-2; perhaps TRBD1 as D (5 bases). V lost 7 bases and J lost 5, with 11 bases in between. The germline V gene encodes CDR1 LNHDA and CDR2 SQIVND (reference sequence). This CDR3 is 13 amino acids long. CDR3 sequence reads: CASTKGLTGELFF. DNA of the CDR3: TGTGCCAGTACGAAGGGGTTGACCGGGGAGCTGTTTTTT.

This clonotype was seen only a few times. The chain links TRBV5-1 to TRBJ2-2; 7 positions match TRBD2. CDR1 SGHRS and CDR2 YFSETQ come from the germline V gene. The CDR3 has 15 amino acids. Unmatched junction bases numbered 5, after V lost 2 bases and J lost 4 bases. The CDR3 region is CASSFSSGVTGELFF. In nucleotides, the CDR3 is TGCGCCAGCAGCTTTTCCAGCGGGGTCACCGGGGAGCTGTTTTTT.

Notes on this clonotype: A much larger clone differs from this one at a single base, so this may be a read error. V and J are TRBV6-1 and TRBJ2-1; D perhaps matches TRBD2 (7 bases). The CDR3 sequence is 15 residues long. Trimming removed 5 bases from V and 7 bases from J, with 18 bases in between. The germline gives CDR1 MNHNS, CDR2 SASEGT. Here the CDR3 DNA reads TGTGCCAGCAGTTTTAGAGGGGGGGCCTGGAATGAGCAGTTCTTC. It codes for CASSFRGGAWNEQFF.

V and J are TRBV7-2 and TRBJ2-7; D is possibly TRBD1 (6 bases). This CDR3 has 13 residues. V was cut by 4 bases and J by 1 base, with 8 bases left in between. The germline V gene encodes CDR1 SGHTA and CDR2 FQGNSA. The CDR3 protein is CASSSTGSYEQYF. The CDR3, as DNA: TGTGCCAGCAGCTCTACAGGGTCCTACGAGCAGTACTTC.

This clonotype was seen a few times. The chain combines TRBV14 with TRBJ2-3, with unresolved D. Per the germline V gene, CDR1 is SGHDN and CDR2 is FVKESK. This CDR3 has 15 residues. Trimming stripped 4 bases from V and 0 bases from J, with 11 bases between. CDR3 sequence reads: CASSRTATSTDTQYF. CDR3 sequence (DNA): TGTGCCAGCAGCCGAACAGCGACTAGCACAGATACGCAGTATTTT.

The gene calls are TRBV27 and TRBJ2-6; the D is unclear. Trimming took 3 bases from V and 2 from J, leaving 5 bases between them. This CDR3 has 14 residues. Germline V gives CDR1 MNHEY, CDR2 SMNVEV (reference sequence). CDR3 coding DNA: TGTGCCAGCAGTTTCGGGCCTGGGGCCAACGTCCTGACTTTC. This translates into CASSFGPGANVLTF.

This clonotype appeared many times. The V call is TRBV6-5, the J call TRBJ2-2; D ambiguous. This CDR3 is 14 amino acids long. V lost 4 bases and J 6 bases, leaving 12 bases between the germline ends. Germline V gene lookup returns CDR1 MNHEY and CDR2 SVGAGI. CDR3 sequence: CASSFTNNPGELFF. CDR3 DNA: TGTGCCAGCAGTTTCACCAACAATCCCGGGGAGCTGTTTTTT.

In this sample, this clonotype turned up once. DNA for the CDR3: TGTGCCAGCAGTAGCGTAAGCTCCTACAATGAGCAGTTCTTC. Its protein product is CASSSVSSYNEQFF. V usage is TRBV2 and J usage is TRBJ2-1, with D unclear. Trimming shortened V by 5 bases and J by 0 bases, and 8 bases separated the two germline ends. The CDR3 runs to 14 residues. The germline gives CDR1 SNHLY, CDR2 FYNNEI.